This T cell receptor (beta chain) is from a study of blood T cell repertoires in COVID-19. Study as a whole: Sites in the United States, Italy and Spain provided acute and convalescent COVID-19 samples.

CDR3 length equals 15 residues. The V segment lost 2 bases and the J segment 5 bases; nucleotides outside the gene matches: 8. CDR1 MNHNY and CDR2 SVGAGI come from the germline V gene (reference sequence). The authors' processing: Reference gene primer amplification gave nucleated cell count estimates. Sequenced by immunoSEQ multiplex PCR; TCRdb stores in-frame clones only, minus some. D and trimming were read from the DNA, whereas the V and J calls and clone size are those reported in that table. The top ten hold around 3.5% of the sample, which has roughly 60,000 clones, roughly 79% seen once. This receptor was obtained from a man in his sixties with acute or convalescent COVID-19. This chain joins TRBV6-6 and TRBJ2-5; 7 bases align to TRBD2. Sequencing used peripheral blood. The CDR3 here is CASSYGPGGRETQYF. CDR3 bases: TGTGCCAGCAGTTACGGACCCGGGGGGAGGGAGACCCAGTACTTC.